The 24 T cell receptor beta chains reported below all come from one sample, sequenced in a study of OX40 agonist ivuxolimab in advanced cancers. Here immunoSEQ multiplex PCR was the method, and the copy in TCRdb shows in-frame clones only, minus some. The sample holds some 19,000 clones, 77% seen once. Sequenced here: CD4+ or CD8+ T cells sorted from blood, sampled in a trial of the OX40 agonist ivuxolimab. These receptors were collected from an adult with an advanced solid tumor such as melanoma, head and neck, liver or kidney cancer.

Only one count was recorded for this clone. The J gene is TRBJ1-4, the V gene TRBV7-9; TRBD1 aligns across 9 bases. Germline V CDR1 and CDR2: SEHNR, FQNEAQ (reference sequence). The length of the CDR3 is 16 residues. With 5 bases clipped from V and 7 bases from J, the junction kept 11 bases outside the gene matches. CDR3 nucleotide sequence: TGTGCCAGCAGCGAGTCAGACAGGGGGATGAGTGAAAAACTGTTTTTT. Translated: CASSESDRGMSEKLFF. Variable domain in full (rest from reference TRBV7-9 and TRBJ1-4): DTGVSQNPRHKITKRGQNVTFRCDPISEHNRLYWYRQTLGQGPEFLTYFQNEAQLEKSRLLSDRFSAERPKGSFSTLEIQRTEQGDSAMYLCASSESDRGMSEKLFFGSGTQLSVL.

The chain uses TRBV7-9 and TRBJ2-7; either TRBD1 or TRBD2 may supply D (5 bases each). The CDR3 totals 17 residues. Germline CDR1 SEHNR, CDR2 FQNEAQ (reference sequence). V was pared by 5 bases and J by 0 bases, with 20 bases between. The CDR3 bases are TGTGCCAGCAGCCCAAAATCTACCGGGACGTACTCCTACGAGCAGTACTTC. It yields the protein CASSPKSTGTYSYEQYF. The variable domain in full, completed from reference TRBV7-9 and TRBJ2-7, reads DTGVSQNPRHKITKRGQNVTFRCDPISEHNRLYWYRQTLGQGPEFLTYFQNEAQLEKSRLLSDRFSAERPKGSFSTLEIQRTEQGDSAMYLCASSPKSTGTYSYEQYFGPGTRLTVT.

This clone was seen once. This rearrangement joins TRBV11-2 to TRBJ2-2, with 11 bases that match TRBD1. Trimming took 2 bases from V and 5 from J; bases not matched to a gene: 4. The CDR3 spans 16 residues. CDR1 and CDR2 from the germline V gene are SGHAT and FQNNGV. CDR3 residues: CASSLQGTGGTGELFF. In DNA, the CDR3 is TGTGCCAGCAGCTTACAGGGGACAGGGGGAACCGGGGAGCTGTTTTTT.

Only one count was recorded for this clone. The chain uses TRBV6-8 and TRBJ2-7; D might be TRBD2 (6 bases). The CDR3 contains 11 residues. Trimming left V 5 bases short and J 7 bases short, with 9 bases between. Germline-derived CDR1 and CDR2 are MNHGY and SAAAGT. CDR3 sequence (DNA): TGTGCCAGCAGTCCTGGAGGGGAGCAGTACTTC. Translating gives CASSPGGEQYF.

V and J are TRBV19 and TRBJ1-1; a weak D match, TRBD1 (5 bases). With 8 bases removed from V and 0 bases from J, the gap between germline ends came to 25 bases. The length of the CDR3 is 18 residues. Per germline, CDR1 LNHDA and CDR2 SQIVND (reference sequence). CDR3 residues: CASVDGGGAQSMNTEAFF. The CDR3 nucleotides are TGTGCCAGTGTGGATGGGGGAGGCGCACAATCCATGAACACTGAAGCTTTCTTT.

CDR3 coding DNA: TGCGCCAGCAGCCAAACAGGGTTGAGTGGAAACACCATATATTTT. Translating it yields CASSQTGLSGNTIYF. The chain carries TRBV4-3 and TRBJ1-3; weak D call: TRBD1 (6 bases). The V end lost 2 bases, the J end lost 3 bases, and 11 bases lay between the germline ends. The CDR3 runs to 15 residues. Germline V gene lookup returns CDR1 LGHNA and CDR2 YSLEER.

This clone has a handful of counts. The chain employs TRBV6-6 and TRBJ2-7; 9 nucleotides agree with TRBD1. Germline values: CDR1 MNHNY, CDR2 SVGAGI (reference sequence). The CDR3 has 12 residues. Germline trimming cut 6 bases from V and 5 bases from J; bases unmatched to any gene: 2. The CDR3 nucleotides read TGTGCCAGCAGGACAGGGGGGGACGAGCAGTACTTC. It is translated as CASRTGGDEQYF.

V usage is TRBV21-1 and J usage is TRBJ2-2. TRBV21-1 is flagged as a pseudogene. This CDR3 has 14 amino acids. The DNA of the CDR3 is TGTGCCAGCAGCAATAAGGTTGGGACCGGGGAGCTGTTTTTT. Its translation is CASSNKVGTGELFF.

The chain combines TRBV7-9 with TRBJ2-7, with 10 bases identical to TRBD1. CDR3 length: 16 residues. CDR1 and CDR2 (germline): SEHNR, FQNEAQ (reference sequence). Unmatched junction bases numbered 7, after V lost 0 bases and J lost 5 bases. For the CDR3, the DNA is TGTGCCAGCAGCTTAGCGGGGAGACAGGGGGCCAACGAGCAGTACTTC. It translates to CASSLAGRQGANEQYF.

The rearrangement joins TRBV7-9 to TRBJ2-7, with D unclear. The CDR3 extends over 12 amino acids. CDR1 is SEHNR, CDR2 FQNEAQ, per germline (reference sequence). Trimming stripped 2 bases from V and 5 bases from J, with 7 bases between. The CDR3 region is CASSLLENEQYF. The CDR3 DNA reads TGTGCCAGCAGCTTACTGGAGAACGAGCAGTACTTC. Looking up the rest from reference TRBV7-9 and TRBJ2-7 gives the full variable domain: DTGVSQNPRHKITKRGQNVTFRCDPISEHNRLYWYRQTLGQGPEFLTYFQNEAQLEKSRLLSDRFSAERPKGSFSTLEIQRTEQGDSAMYLCASSLLENEQYFGPGTRLTVT.

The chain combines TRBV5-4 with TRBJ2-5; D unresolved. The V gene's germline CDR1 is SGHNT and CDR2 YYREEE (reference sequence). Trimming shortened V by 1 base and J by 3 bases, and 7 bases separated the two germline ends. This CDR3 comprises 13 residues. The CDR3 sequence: CASSLPPEETQYF. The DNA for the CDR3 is TGTGCCAGCAGCTTGCCCCCTGAAGAGACCCAGTACTTC.

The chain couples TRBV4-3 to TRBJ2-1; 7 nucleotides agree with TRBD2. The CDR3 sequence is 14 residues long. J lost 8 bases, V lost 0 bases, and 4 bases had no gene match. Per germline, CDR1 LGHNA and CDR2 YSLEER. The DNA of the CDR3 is TGCGCCAGCAGCCAAGATCGGGGGGACTATGAGCAGTTCTTC. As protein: CASSQDRGDYEQFF.

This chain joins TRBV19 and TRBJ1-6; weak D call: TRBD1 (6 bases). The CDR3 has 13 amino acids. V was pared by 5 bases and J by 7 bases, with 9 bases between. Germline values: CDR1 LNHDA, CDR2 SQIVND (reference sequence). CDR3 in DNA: TGTGCCAGTAGTTTACAGGGAAATTCACCCCTCCACTTT. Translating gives CASSLQGNSPLHF.

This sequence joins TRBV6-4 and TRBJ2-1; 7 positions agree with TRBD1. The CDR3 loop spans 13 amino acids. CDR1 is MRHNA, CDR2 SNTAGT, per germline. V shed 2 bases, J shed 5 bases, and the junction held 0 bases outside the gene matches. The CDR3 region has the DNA TGTGCCAGCAGTGACAGGGGGCACAATGAGCAGTTCTTC. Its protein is CASSDRGHNEQFF.

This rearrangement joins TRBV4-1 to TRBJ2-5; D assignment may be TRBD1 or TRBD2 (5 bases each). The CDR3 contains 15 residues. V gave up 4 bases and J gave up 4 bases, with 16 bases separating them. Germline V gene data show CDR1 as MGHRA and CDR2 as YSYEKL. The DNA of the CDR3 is TGCGCCAGCAGCCCCTACCGGGACGAGGCAGAGACCCAGTACTTC. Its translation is CASSPYRDEAETQYF.

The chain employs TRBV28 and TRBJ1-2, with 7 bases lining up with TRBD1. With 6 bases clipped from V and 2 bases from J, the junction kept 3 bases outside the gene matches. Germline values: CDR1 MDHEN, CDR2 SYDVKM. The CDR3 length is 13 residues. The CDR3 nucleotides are TGTGCCAGCAGCACAGGGGACAACTATGGCTACACCTTC. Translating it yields CASSTGDNYGYTF.

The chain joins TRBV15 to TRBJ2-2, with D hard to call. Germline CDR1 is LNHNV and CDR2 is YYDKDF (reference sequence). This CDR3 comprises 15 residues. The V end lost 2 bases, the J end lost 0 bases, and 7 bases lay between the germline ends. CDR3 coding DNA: TGTGCCACCAGCAGATTTCCTTCGAACACCGGGGAGCTGTTTTTT. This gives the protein CATSRFPSNTGELFF.

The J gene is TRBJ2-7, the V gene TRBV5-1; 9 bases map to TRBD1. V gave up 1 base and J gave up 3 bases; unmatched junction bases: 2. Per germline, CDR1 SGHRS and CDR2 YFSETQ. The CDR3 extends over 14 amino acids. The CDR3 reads CASSLTGGYYEQYF. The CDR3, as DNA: TGCGCCAGCAGCTTGACAGGGGGCTACTACGAGCAGTACTTC.

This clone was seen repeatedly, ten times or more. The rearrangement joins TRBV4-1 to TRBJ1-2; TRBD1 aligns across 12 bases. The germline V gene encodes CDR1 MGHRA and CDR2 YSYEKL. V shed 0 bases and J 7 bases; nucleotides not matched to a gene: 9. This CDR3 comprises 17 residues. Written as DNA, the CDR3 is TGCGCCAGCAGCCAAGATTGGGGGACAGGGGGCGCGGGTGGCTACACCTTC. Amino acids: CASSQDWGTGGAGGYTF.

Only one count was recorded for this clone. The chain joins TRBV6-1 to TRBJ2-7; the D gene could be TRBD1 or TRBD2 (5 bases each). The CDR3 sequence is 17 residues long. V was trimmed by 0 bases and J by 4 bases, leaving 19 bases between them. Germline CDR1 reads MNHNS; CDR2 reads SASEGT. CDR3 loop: CASSEAYPGDRPYEQYF. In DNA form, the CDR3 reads TGTGCCAGCAGTGAAGCCTACCCCGGGGACCGACCGTACGAGCAGTACTTC.

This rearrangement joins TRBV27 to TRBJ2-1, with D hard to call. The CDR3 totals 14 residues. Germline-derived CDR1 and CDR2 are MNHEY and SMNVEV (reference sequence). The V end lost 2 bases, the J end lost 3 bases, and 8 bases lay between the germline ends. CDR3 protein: CASSLEGFYNEQFF. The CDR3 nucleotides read TGTGCCAGCAGTTTAGAAGGTTTCTACAATGAGCAGTTCTTC.

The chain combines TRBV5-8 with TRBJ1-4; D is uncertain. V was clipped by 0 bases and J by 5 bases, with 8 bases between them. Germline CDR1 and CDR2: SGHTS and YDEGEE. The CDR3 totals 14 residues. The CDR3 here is CASSLDWGNEKLFF. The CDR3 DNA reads TGTGCCAGCAGCTTGGATTGGGGAAATGAAAAACTGTTTTTT.

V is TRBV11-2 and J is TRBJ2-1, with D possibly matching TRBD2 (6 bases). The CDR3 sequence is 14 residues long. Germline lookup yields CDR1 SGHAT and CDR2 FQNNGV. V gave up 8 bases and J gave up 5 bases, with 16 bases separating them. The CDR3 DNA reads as TGTGCCAGCCGCGGGATCGGGCTAAACAATGAGCAGTTCTTC. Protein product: CASRGIGLNNEQFF.

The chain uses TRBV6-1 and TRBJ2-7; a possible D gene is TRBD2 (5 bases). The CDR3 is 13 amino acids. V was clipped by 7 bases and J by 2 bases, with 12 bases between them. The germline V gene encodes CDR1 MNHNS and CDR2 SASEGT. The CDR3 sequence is CASNSRGPYEQYF. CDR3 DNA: TGTGCCAGCAATTCCCGAGGGCCCTACGAGCAGTACTTC.